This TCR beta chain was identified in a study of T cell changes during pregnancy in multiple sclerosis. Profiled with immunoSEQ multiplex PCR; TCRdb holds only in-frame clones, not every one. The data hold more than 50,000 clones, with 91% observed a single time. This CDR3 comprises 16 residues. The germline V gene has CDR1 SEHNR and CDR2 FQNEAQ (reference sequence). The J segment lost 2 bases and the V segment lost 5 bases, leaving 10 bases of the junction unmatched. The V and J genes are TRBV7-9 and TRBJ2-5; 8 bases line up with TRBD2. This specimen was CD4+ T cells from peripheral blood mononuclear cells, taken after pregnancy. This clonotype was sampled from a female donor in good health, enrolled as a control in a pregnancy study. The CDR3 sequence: CASSVRAGDRQETQYF. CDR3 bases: TGTGCCAGCAGCGTGAGAGCGGGGGATCGGCAAGAGACCCAGTACTTC.